These T cell receptor beta chains were read from a single sample in a study of cytomegalovirus exposure and HLA in healthy donors. Clones were sequenced by immunoSEQ multiplex PCR, and TCRdb holds only the in-frame ones, with some missing. The sample includes 170,000 or so clones, 80% of them seen just once. The sample was PBMCs. These receptors all stem from a boy younger than 18 in good health and CMV-seronegative. CDR3s include the opening cysteine and the closing phenylalanine or tryptophan. The order of the fields is CDR3 length, D gene, J gene, V gene, clone size, CDR3 DNA, CDR3 protein. The D gene is left open where the match is weak. Part of the rows lack a size; the others show once, few, many or a class for expanded clones.

16 TRBD2 TRBJ2-7 TRBV7-8 NA TGTGCCAGCAGTCCCGGCGGTCTAGCGGGAGTCTACGAGCAGTACTTC CASSPGGLAGVYEQYF
14 TRBD1 TRBJ2-1 TRBV6-6 NA TGTGCCAGCACCGAGGACAGGGTAGTCGATGAGCAGTTCTTC CASTEDRVVDEQFF
14 NA TRBJ1-1 TRBV2 NA TGTGCCAGCAGTTTGACAGGCCCGAACACTGAAGCTTTCTTT CASSLTGPNTEAFF
13 NA TRBJ2-5 TRBV6-5 NA TGTGCCAGCAGCCGGGGGACGATAGAGACCCAGTACTTC CASSRGTIETQYF
13 NA TRBJ1-4 TRBV11-3 NA TGTGCCAGCAGCCCACACGTCAATGAAAAACTGTTTTTT CASSPHVNEKLFF
13 NA TRBJ1-4 TRBV29-1 NA TGCAGCGTTGTAACAGGAGCTAATGAAAAACTGTTTTTT CSVVTGANEKLFF
14 NA TRBJ2-5 TRBV2 NA TGTGCCAGCAGTGGATCAGAAGACCAAGAGACCCAGTACTTC CASSGSEDQETQYF
14 TRBD1 TRBJ1-4 TRBV5-1 few TGCGCCAGCAGCCGGACAGGGAGTAATGAAAAACTGTTTTTT CASSRTGSNEKLFF
16 TRBD1 TRBJ1-4 TRBV14 NA TGTGCCGGCAGCCGAAACAGGGGGCTAGGGAATGAAAAACTGTTTTTT CAGSRNRGLGNEKLFF
15 TRBD1 TRBJ2-5 TRBV4-2 NA TGTGCCAGCAGCCAAGAAAGACAGGGGCAAGAGACCCAGTACTTC CASSQERQGQETQYF
15 NA TRBJ2-1 TRBV5-6 NA TGTGCCAGCAGCTTGCGGGTGGAGCCCTACAATGAGCAGTTCTTC CASSLRVEPYNEQFF
15 TRBD1 TRBJ1-2 TRBV5-5 NA TGTGCCAGCAGCTTAATAGCAGGGGGGAACTATGGCTACACCTTC CASSLIAGGNYGYTF
14 NA TRBJ1-6 TRBV11-2 NA TGTGCCAGCAGCTTCGGGGGTCATAATTCACCCCTCCACTTT CASSFGGHNSPLHF
14 NA TRBJ2-7 TRBV27 once TGTGCCAGCAGTTTCCTAGGGAGCTCCTACGAGCAGTACTTC CASSFLGSSYEQYF
14 NA TRBJ2-5 TRBV7-8 NA TGTGCCAGCAGCTTTCTCACGGCGGGAGAGACCCAGTACTTC CASSFLTAGETQYF
11 NA TRBJ1-4 TRBV2 NA TGTGCCAGCAGTGAAGTGCGAAAACTGTTTTTT CASSEVRKLFF
15 NA TRBJ1-1 TRBV27 NA TGTGCCAGCAGTTTATCGCGGGGGCTCGGGACTGAAGCTTTCTTT CASSLSRGLGTEAFF
14 NA TRBJ2-5 TRBV5-4 NA TGTGCCAGCAGCTCGGACAGATACCAAGAGACCCAGTACTTC CASSSDRYQETQYF
12 NA TRBJ1-3 TRBV19 NA TGTGCCAGTAGTATAGGAGTGAACACCATATATTTT CASSIGVNTIYF
16 TRBD1 TRBJ2-7 TRBV12-5 NA TGTGCTAGTGGTTTGGAACAGGGGGCTAGCTCCTACGAGCAGTACTTC CASGLEQGASSYEQYF
14 TRBD1 TRBJ1-2 TRBV30 NA TGTGCCTGGGTCCCCACAGGGGGCTGGGGTGGCTACACCTTC CAWVPTGGWGGYTF
14 TRBD1 TRBJ2-7 TRBV6-1 NA TGTGCCAGCAGTCTAAGACAGGGTCTCTACGAGCAGTACTTC CASSLRQGLYEQYF
19 TRBD2 TRBJ2-3 TRBV6-1 NA TGTGCCAGCAGTGCACCCGGGACTAGGGATGGATTTCCCCCGGATACGCAGTATTTT CASSAPGTRDGFPPDTQYF
14 NA TRBJ1-1 TRBV5-1 once TGCGCCAGCGGAGCGAGAAATACGGGGGGCGAAGCTTTCTTT CASGARNTGGEAFF
15 TRBD2 TRBJ2-1 TRBV27 NA TGTGCCAGCAGTCACGGGACTAGTAAGTACAATGAGCAGTTCTTC CASSHGTSKYNEQFF
14 NA TRBJ1-6 TRBV10-3 few TGTGCCATCAGTGTAAGGGTTAGCGATTCACCCCTCCACTTT CAISVRVSDSPLHF
16 TRBD2 TRBJ2-7 TRBV6-5 few TGTGCCAGCAGTTCTAGCGGGAGTCCTAGCTCCTACGAGCAGTACTTC CASSSSGSPSSYEQYF
13 NA TRBJ1-1 TRBV2 NA TGTGCCAGCATCAGGTCAGGCGGGACTGAAGCTTTCTTT CASIRSGGTEAFF
15 TRBD2 TRBJ2-1 TRBV5-4 NA TGTGCCAGCAGCAGTACTAGCGGGGACACCAATGAGCAGTTCTTC CASSSTSGDTNEQFF
15 NA TRBJ2-5 TRBV10-2 NA TGCGCCAGCAGTTCTTGGCCGACAGTCCAAGAGACCCAGTACTTC CASSSWPTVQETQYF
16 TRBD2 TRBJ2-5 TRBV7-6 NA TGTGCCAGCAGCTCGGGACTAGCGGGATTCCAAGAGACCCAGTACTTC CASSSGLAGFQETQYF
15 TRBD1 TRBJ1-2 TRBV5-6 NA TGTGCCAGCAGCTCAGACAGGGTGGCTAACTATGGCTACACCTTC CASSSDRVANYGYTF
18 TRBD1 TRBJ1-2 TRBV29-1 NA TGCAGCGTTGAGCGCGCTACACTGGACAGGGGGTACGACTATGGCTACACCTTC CSVERATLDRGYDYGYTF
14 NA TRBJ1-4 TRBV30 NA TGTGCCTGGAACCCGGACAGACTCAATGAAAAACTGTTTTTT CAWNPDRLNEKLFF
18 TRBD2 TRBJ2-7 TRBV4-1 few TGCGCCAGCAGCCAAGTTAGGACTAGCGGGAGGGGGGCCTACGAGCAGTACTTC CASSQVRTSGRGAYEQYF
16 TRBD1 TRBJ1-1 TRBV7-9 NA TGTGCCAGCAGTCCTTACTTCGGACAGGCGAACACTGAAGCTTTCTTT CASSPYFGQANTEAFF
16 NA TRBJ1-2 TRBV6-5 NA TGTGCCAGCAGTTACTCGAGCCCCCGGGGAAGCCATGGCTACACCTTC CASSYSSPRGSHGYTF
16 NA TRBJ2-7 TRBV21-1 NA TGTGCCAGCAGCAAAGAAAGGCAGGGGGTTTCCTACGAGCAGTACTTC CASSKERQGVSYEQYF
13 NA TRBJ1-2 TRBV6-5 NA TGTGCCAGCAGTCCCGACAGTAACTATGGCTACACCTTC CASSPDSNYGYTF
18 TRBD2 TRBJ2-7 TRBV27 NA TGTGCCAGCAGTCCCTTTTTCGCTAGCGGGTATAGCTCCTACGAGCAGTACTTC CASSPFFASGYSSYEQYF
13 NA TRBJ2-1 TRBV18 NA TGTGCCAGCTCACCATTAGAGGGTAATGAGCAGTTCTTC CASSPLEGNEQFF